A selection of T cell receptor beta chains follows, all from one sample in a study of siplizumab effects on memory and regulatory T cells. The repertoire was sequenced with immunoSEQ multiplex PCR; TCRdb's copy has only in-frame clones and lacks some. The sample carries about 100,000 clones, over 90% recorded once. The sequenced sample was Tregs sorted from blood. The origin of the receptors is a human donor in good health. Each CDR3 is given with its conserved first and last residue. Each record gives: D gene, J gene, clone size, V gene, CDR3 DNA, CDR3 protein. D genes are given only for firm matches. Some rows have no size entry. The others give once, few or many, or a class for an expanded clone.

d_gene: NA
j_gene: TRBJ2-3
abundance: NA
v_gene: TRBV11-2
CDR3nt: TGTGCCAGCAGCGGGGCCCTAAGGAGAACAGATACGCAGTATTTT
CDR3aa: CASSGALRRTDTQYF

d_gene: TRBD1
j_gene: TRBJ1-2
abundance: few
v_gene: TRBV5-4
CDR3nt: TGTGCCAGCCTGAACCCCTCCAAGGGACAGTCCAGCTACACCTTC
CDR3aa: CASLNPSKGQSSYTF

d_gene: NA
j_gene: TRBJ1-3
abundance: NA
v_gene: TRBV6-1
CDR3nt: TGTGCCAGCAGTGAAGTCAGCTCTGGAAACACCATATATTTT
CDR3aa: CASSEVSSGNTIYF

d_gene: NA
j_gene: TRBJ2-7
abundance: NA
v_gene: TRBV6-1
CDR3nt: TGTGCCAGCAGCCTATTCGAGCAGTACTTC
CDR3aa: CASSLFEQYF

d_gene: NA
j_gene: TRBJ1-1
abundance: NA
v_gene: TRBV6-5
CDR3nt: TGTGCCAGCAGACCAGGACCGCTGACGAACACTGAAGCTTTCTTT
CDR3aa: CASRPGPLTNTEAFF

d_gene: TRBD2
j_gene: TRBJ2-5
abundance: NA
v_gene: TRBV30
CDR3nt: TGTGCCTGGATGGCCTTAGCGGGGGCCCTTGGGGAAGAGACCCAGTACTTC
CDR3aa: CAWMALAGALGEETQYF

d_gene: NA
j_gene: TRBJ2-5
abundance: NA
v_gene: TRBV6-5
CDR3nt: TGTGCCAGCAGTCCCCAACTAGCACAAGAGACCCAGTACTTC
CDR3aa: CASSPQLAQETQYF

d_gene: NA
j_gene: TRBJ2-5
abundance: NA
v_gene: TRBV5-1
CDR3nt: TGCGCCAGCAGCTTGGTTGGAGAGAGGCAGACCCAGTACTTC
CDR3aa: CASSLVGERQTQYF

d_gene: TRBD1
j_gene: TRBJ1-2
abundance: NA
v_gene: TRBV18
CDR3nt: TGTGCCAGCGTGGGACAGGGGGTTAACTATGGCTACACCTTC
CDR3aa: CASVGQGVNYGYTF

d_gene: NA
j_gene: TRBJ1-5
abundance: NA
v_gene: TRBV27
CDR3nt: TGTGCCAGCAGTTTACGCCCCATTGGGCAGCCCCAGCATTTT
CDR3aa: CASSLRPIGQPQHF

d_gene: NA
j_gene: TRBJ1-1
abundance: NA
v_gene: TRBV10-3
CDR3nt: TGTGCCATCAGTGAGAGGGGGACAGAAGCTTTCTTT
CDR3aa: CAISERGTEAFF

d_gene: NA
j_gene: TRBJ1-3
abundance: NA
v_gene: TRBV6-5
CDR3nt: TGTGCCAGCAGGGAAGGAAACACCATATATTTT
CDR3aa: CASREGNTIYF

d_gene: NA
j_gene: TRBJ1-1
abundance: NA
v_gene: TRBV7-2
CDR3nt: TGTGCCAGCAGCTTTGTGGACACCAACACTGAAGCTTTCTTT
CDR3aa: CASSFVDTNTEAFF

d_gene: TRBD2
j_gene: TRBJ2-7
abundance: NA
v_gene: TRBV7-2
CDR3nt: TGTGCCAGCAGCTTAGTCGTATCTAGCGGGATGATGAACTACGAGCAGTACTTC
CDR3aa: CASSLVVSSGMMNYEQYF

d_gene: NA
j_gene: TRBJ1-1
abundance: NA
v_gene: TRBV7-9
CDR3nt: TGTGCCATCTCAAACACTGAAGCTTTCTTT
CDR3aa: CAISNTEAFF

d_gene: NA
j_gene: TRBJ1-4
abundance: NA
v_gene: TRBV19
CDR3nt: TGTGCCAGTAGTACTCACCGCACCCCGGGCGGCAGGGGAAGAAAACTGTTTTTT
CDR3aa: CASSTHRTPGGRGRKLFF

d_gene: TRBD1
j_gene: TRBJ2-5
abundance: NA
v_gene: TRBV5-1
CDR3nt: TGCGCCAGCAGCTTGAGTGGCTGGGACAGGCAAGAGACCCAGTACTTC
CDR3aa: CASSLSGWDRQETQYF

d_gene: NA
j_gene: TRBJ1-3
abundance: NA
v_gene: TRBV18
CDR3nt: TGTGCCAGCTCACCACGCCCGGACGGAAACACCATATATTTT
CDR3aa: CASSPRPDGNTIYF

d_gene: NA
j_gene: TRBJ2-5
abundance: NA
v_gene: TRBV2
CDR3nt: TGTGCCAGCGGGGAGACCCAGTACTTC
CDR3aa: CASGETQYF

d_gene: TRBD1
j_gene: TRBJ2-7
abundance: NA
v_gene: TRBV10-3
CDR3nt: TGTGCCATCAGTGGGACAGGGGGTGTCTACGAGCAGTACTTC
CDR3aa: CAISGTGGVYEQYF

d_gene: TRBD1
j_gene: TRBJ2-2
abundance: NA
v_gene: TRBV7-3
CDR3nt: TGTGCCAGCAGCTGGGGACAGCCCACCATCGGGGAGCTGTTTTTT
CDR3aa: CASSWGQPTIGELFF

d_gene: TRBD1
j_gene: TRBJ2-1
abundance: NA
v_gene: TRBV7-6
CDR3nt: TGTGCCAGCAGACTCGGGACAGACTCCTACAATGAGCAGTTCTTC
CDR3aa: CASRLGTDSYNEQFF

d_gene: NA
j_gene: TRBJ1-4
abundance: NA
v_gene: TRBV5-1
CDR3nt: TGCGCCAGCAGCTTGGCAACGACAGCAAATGAAAAACTGTTTTTT
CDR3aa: CASSLATTANEKLFF

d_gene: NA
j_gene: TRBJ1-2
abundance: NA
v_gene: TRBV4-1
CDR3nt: TGCGCCAGCAGCCCGGGCTATGGCTACACCTTC
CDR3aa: CASSPGYGYTF

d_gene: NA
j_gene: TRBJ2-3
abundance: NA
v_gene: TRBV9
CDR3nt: TGTGCCAGCAGCGTAGAAGGAGTAGGGACAGATACGCAGTATTTT
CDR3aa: CASSVEGVGTDTQYF

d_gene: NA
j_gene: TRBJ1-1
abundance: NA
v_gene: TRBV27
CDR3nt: TGTGCCAGCAGTTTAAGCCCAGGGGCCAGGGTACCAGAAGCTTTCTTT
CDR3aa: CASSLSPGARVPEAFF

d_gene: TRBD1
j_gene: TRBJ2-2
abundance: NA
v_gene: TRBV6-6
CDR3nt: TGTGCCAGCAGTTACGGACAGGGATACACCGGGGAGCTGTTTTTT
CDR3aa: CASSYGQGYTGELFF

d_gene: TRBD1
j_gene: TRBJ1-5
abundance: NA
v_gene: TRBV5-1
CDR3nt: TGCGCCAGCAGCTTGTTGGACAGGGGTCCGTTGCCTTGTCAGCCCCAGCATTTT
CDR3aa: CASSLLDRGPLPCQPQHF

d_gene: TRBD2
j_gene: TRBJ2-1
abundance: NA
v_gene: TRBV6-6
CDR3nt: TGTGCCAGCAGTTACTCTCTAGCGGGGGGGCGCAATGAGCAGTTCTTC
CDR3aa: CASSYSLAGGRNEQFF

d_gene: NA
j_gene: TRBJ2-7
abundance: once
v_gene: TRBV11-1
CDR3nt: TGTGCCAGCAGCTCTGTTGTGCAGGGAGGATCCTACGAGCAGTACTTC
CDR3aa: CASSSVVQGGSYEQYF

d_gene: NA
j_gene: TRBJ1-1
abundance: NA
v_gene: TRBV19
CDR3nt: TGTGCCAGTAGTTTTCGGCAGCCGAACACTGAAGCTTTCTTT
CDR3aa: CASSFRQPNTEAFF

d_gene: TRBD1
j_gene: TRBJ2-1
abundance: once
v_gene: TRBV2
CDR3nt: TGTGCCAGCAGGGGGGACAGAATCTCCTACAATGAGCAGTTCTTC
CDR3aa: CASRGDRISYNEQFF

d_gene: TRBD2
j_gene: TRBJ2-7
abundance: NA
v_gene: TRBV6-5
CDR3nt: TGTGCCAGCAGCTTAACTAGCGGGAGTAGCTACGAGCAGTACTTC
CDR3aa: CASSLTSGSSYEQYF

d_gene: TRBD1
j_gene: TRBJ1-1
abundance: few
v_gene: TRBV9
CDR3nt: TGTGCCAGCAGCCCTCAGGGACAGCTGAACACTGAAGCTTTCTTT
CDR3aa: CASSPQGQLNTEAFF

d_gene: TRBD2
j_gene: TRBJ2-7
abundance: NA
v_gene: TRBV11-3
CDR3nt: TGTGCCAGCAGTCACAGCCGGACTAGCGGAGCCTCCTACGAGCAGTACTTC
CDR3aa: CASSHSRTSGASYEQYF

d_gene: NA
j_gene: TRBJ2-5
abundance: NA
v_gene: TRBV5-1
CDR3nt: TGCGCCAGCAGCTCCGTCGGAGAGACCCAGTACTTC
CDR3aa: CASSSVGETQYF

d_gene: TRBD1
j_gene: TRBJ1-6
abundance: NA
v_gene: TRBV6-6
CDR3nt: TGTGCCAGCAGTTACGTGGGACAGGGCAATTCACCCCTCCACTTT
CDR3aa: CASSYVGQGNSPLHF

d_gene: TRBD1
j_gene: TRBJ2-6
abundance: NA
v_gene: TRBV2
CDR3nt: TGTGCCAGCAAAAAGAGCGACAGGGGGGTAGGGGCCAACGTCCTGACTTTC
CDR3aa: CASKKSDRGVGANVLTF

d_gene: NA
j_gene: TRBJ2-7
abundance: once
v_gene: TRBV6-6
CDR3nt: TGTGCCACCCAGTCCGGGAGATCGGGTTCCTACGAGCAGTACTTC
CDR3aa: CATQSGRSGSYEQYF

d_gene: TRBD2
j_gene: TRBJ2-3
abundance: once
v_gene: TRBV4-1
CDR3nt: TGCGCCAGCAGCCCTTCCATGACTAGCGGGAGAAAAGATACGCAGTATTTT
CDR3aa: CASSPSMTSGRKDTQYF

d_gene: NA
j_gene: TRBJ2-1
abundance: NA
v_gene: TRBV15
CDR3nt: TGTGCCACCAGCAGCTATTCGGGATTGGGGCACAATGAGCAGTTCTTC
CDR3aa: CATSSYSGLGHNEQFF

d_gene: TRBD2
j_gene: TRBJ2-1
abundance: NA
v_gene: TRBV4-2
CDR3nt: TGTGCCAGCAGCCAACCCCCTACTAGCGGGACCTACAATGAGCAGTTCTTC
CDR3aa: CASSQPPTSGTYNEQFF

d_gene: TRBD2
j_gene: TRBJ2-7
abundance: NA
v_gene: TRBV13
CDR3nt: TGTGCCAGCAGCCTCCGCCGAGCGGGGGGCCACGAGCAGTACTTC
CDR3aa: CASSLRRAGGHEQYF

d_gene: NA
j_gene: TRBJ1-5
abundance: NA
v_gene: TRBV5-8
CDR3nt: TGTGCCAGCAGCTCCAAGGGTGTTTATAGCAATCAGCCCCAGCATTTT
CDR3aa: CASSSKGVYSNQPQHF

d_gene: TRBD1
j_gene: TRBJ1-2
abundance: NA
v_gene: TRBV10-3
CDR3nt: TGTGCCATCAGTGGGGACAGAGCCTATGGCTACACCTTC
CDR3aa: CAISGDRAYGYTF

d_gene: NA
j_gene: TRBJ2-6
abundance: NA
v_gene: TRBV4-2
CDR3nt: TGTGCCAGCAGCCCCGGGGCACAGGGGGCCAACGTCCTGACTTTC
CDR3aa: CASSPGAQGANVLTF

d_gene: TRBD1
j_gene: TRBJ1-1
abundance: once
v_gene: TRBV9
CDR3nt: TGTGCCAGCAGCCCAGACAGGGGAGGTGAAGCTTTCTTT
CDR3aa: CASSPDRGGEAFF

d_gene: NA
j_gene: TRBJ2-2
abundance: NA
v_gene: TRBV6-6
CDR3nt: TGTGCCAGCAGGGGGGCGGGGATGGCCACCGGGGAGCTGTTTTTT
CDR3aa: CASRGAGMATGELFF

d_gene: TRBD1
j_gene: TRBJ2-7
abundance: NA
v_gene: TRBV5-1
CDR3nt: TGCGCCAGCAGCCCGCATGGACAGGGGATTGGCGAGCAGTACTTC
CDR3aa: CASSPHGQGIGEQYF

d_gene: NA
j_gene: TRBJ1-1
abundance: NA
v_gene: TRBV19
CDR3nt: TGTGCCAGTAGTATAAGAGGGGTTACTGAAGCTTTCTTT
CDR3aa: CASSIRGVTEAFF